This T cell receptor (beta chain) was identified during a study of blood T cell dynamics during melanoma immunotherapy (dated by TCRdb to 2018 to 2020). About the study as a whole: Patients had metastatic melanoma and received first-line pembrolizumab or nivolumab plus ipilimumab as standard of care in the United Kingdom. A training cohort was formed from consecutive patients, and a further independent group of patients from the same centre was pooled into an external validation set. To find early correlates of response, peripheral T cell receptor repertoires were profiled in metastatic melanoma patients before and after one cycle of checkpoint inhibitor therapy.

The full study reports these points: Whether the T cell clones driving repertoire changes were melanoma-specific or reflected general immune activation could not be determined in the study. The relatively small sample size was acknowledged as something that could potentially limit how far the results can be generalized. Of the sorted CD8+ subsets, TIE cells had both the highest clonality and the greatest similarity to cfDNA CDR3 sequences, which suggests active turnover converging on dominant clones.

Explained via the paper, the time point label denotes: pre-treatment baseline. Blood samples were collected before treatment (T0) and at week 3 (W3), after the first cycle of checkpoint blockade. Except for a couple of patients with rapid clinical progression, response was assessed 12 weeks after the first infusion by RECIST 1.1; disease control meant complete response, partial response or stable disease. Patients were not eligible if they had prior systemic cancer treatment, concomitant immunosuppressant therapy or synchronous other active malignancies. Sorted CD8+ memory and naive T cell subsets were sequenced at T0 and W3 from six patients, of whom three were progressing and three had disease control. Lymphoprep and SepMate tubes were used to isolate PBMC from blood, and red cell lysis was then performed. QIAamp DNA Blood Mini kits were used to extract DNA from PBMC and from sorted T cell subsets. Before DNA extraction, CD8+ T cell subsets were live-sorted on a FACSAria III cytometer and then frozen. For flow cytometry, fresh PBMC were kept at 4 degrees C in PBS with 2% fetal bovine serum and analyzed within 25 hours.

The entire DNA extracted from each sorted CD8+ T cell subset was loaded into the assay. TCR beta CDR3 sequences were amplified from genomic DNA using the immunoSEQ TCRb Assay kit according to manufacturer instructions. The KAPA Library Quantification Kit for Illumina platforms was used to quantify pooled libraries by qPCR. Pooled libraries were clustered at 0.6-1.1 pM and sequenced on an Illumina NextSeq 500. The paper's processing steps were these. TCR data were analyzed using immunoSEQ ANALYZER and the R LymphoSeq package. A rearrangement efficiency score was calculated as productive divided by the sum of productive and non-productive CDR3 sequences. Within each patient, timepoints were compared pairwise for clonality, measured with the Gini coefficient, and for diversity, measured with the Renyi index at alpha=1. Clonal relatedness used an edit distance of 3, and repertoire similarity used the Bhattacharyya coefficient, both computed in LymphoSeq. To classify response, a linear discriminant analysis based on week-3 changes in clonality and diversity was built with the R MASS and caret packages. TCRdb stores this immuneACCESS table with in-frame sequences only. Part of the clones is absent; in the studies checked, under half of the shortfall reflects unresolved V genes, and no reason is known for the rest. V, J and clone size were drawn from that table, and D and trimming were deduced from the DNA. In all, the sample holds about 4,700 clones, and just over 95% of those were seen once. The top ten clones comprise roughly 1.2% of the sample.

On this clone: Its target antigen remains unknown. The input lacks base qualities; no much larger clone sits a single base away.

Taken from the germline V gene, the CDR1 and CDR2 loops are SGHDT and YYEEEE. The junction carries 11 bases between V and J, which are trimmed by 1 base and 3 bases respectively. The CDR3 sequence holds 14 residues, the cysteine and phenylalanine included. CDR3 DNA is the only sequence kept; it has 42 bases, read in frame from the first base. This TCR was sampled from a human donor with melanoma. The chain employs TRBV5-6 and TRBJ2-7; the D gene remains uncertain. The sample here was effector memory CD8+ T cells from blood, taken from a patient treated with checkpoint blockade. The DNA reads TGTGCCAGCAGCTTGTCACAGACCCGCTACGAGCAGTACTTC. It is translated as CASSLSQTRYEQYF.